This TCR beta chain was observed in a study of T cell responses to AZD1222 COVID-19 vaccine. Study-level results: There were repertoire samples only from the period after the peak T cell response. Baseline seropositives among AZD1222 recipients totaled only 5 to 7.

Regarding this clone: Its antigen is unidentified.

The CDR3 totals 16 residues. The protocol was immunoSEQ multiplex PCR, while the TCRdb copy is restricted to in-frame clones and leaves out a portion. The sample consists of about 120,000 clones, around 85% of them appearing once. This clonotype was sampled from an adult in good health. The V and J genes are TRBV21-1 and TRBJ2-3; the D call in the table, TRBD1, was not verified against the DNA. TRBV21-1 is reported as a pseudogene. This specimen consisted of peripheral blood, obtained on day 0 of AZD1222 vaccination. CDR3 nucleotides: TGTGCCAGCAGCCAGCCCCGGGACAGGGGAGCAGATACGCAGTATTTT. Translated, it gives CASSQPRDRGADTQYF.